The present T cell receptor (beta chain) was sequenced within a study of CD8 T cells in Susac syndrome. Study-wide findings and caveats: The relatively small number of individuals in the TCR sequencing and HLA analysis was acknowledged by the study.

The multiple sclerosis control group comprised treatment-naive patients with stable or active relapsing-remitting disease. The TEMRA cells underwent FACS enrichment, while the CD8+ and CD4+ T cells underwent negative isolation. Reverse transcription of about 0.5 to 1 ug RNA used random hexamers. TCRdb re-analysed the immunoSEQ multiplex PCR reads in MiXCR, keeping a single row per CDR3 protein. Among 300,000 to 350,000 distinct CDR3 sequences listed, 92% were seen once. Points on this clonotype: Its antigen is not known.

The germline V gene has CDR1 SGHRS and CDR2 YFSETQ. There are 16 residues in the CDR3. V was clipped by 0 bases and J by 3 bases; unmatched bases: 8. The origin of this receptor is a human donor with multiple sclerosis. The chain employs TRBV5-1 and TRBJ2-7, with 8 bases fitting TRBD1. The sequenced sample consisted of CD4+ T cells from PBMCs. CDR3 DNA sequence: TGCGCCAGCAGCTTGGCTATAGGCGGACAGGGCTACGAGCAGTACTTC. Protein sequence: CASSLAIGGQGYEQYF.